The present entry profiles one TCR beta chain with its context. As yet, its antigen is unknown. The use of a sample-barcoded 5' primer and a J-beta primer mix characterized a second PCR of roughly 6 to 11 cycles. Each cDNA molecule was tagged by a template-switch adaptor with 12 random nucleotides. MiXCR was run by TCRdb on the 5' RACE reads, yielding one entry per CDR3 protein. The data show about 2 million distinct CDR3 sequences, about 49% seen once. The J segment lost 2 bases and the V segment lost 3 bases, leaving 9 bases of the junction unmatched. Germline-derived CDR1 and CDR2 are SGHDN and FVKESK. The CDR3 runs 17 residues. The sample, about 10 milliliters of peripheral blood, was drawn from each donor. Every sample yielded at least 6.5 million isolated PBMCs. The data derive from a study of blood T cells in healthy people across ages. The study's findings and limits: Per million T cells, the diversity of TCR beta decreased roughly linearly as age advanced.

The origin of this receptor is a woman aged 40 to 55 in good health. This chain uses TRBV14 with TRBJ2-5; 10 nucleotides agree with TRBD1. Sequenced: blood. The CDR3 coding sequence is TGTGCCAGCAGCCAGTCAATCGGGACAGGGGCTCAAGAGACCCAGTACTTC. This codes for CASSQSIGTGAQETQYF.